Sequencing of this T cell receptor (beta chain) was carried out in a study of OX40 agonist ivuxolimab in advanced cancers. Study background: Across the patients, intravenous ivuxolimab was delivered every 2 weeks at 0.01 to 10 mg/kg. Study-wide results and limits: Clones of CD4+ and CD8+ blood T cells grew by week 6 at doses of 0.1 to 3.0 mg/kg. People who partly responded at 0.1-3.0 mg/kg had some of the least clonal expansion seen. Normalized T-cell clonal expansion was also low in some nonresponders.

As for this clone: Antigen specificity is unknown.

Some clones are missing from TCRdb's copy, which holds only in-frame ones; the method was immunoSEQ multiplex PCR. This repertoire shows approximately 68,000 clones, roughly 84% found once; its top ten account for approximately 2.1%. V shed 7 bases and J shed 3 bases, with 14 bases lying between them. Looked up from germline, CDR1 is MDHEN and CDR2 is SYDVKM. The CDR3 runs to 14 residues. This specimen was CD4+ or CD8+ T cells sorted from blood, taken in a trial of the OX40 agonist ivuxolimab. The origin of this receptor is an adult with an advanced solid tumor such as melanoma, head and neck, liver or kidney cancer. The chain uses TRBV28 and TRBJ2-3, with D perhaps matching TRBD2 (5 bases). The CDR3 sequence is CASTRIRETDTQYF. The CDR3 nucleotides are TGTGCCAGCACCCGGATCCGGGAAACAGATACGCAGTATTTT.